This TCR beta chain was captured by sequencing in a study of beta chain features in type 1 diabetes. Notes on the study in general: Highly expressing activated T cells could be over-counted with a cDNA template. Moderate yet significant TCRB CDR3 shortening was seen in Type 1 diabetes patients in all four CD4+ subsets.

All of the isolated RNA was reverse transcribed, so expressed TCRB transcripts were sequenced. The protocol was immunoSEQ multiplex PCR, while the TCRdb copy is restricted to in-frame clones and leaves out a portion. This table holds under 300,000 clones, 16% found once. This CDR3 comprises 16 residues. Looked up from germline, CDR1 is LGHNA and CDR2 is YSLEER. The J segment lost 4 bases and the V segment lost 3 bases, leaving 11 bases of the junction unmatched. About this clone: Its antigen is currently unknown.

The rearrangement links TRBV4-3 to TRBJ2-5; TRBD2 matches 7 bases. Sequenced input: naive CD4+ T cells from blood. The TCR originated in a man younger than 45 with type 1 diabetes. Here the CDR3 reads CASSQALAVDLETQYF. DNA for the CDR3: TGCGCCAGCAGCCAGGCCCTAGCGGTTGATCTAGAGACCCAGTACTTC.